This entry lists 3 T cell receptor beta chains sequenced from one sample in a study of early T cells in non-severe SARS-CoV-2 infection. Each CDR3 protein gets one entry after TCRdb re-called the 5' RACE reads with MiXCR. The table includes roughly 28,000 distinct CDR3 sequences, around 5% detected once. Sequenced input: whole blood. The receptor source for this set is an adult who was a healthcare worker with PCR-confirmed SARS-CoV-2 infection or an uninfected control (not recorded which).

This sequence joins TRBV19 and TRBJ2-1; 10 bases are a match to TRBD1. The CDR3 consists of 15 residues. V shed 7 bases, J shed 4 bases, and the junction held 7 bases outside the gene matches. CDR1 is LNHDA, CDR2 SQIVND, per germline (reference sequence). CDR3 sequence: CASTPRDRGYNEQFF. Written as DNA, the CDR3 is TGTGCCAGTACGCCAAGGGACAGGGGATACAATGAGCAGTTCTTC. The variable domain in full, completed from reference TRBV19 and TRBJ2-1, reads DGGITQSPKYLFRKEGQNVTLSCEQNLNHDAMYWYRQDPGQGLRLIYYSQIVNDFQKGDIAEGYSVSREKKESFPLTVTSAQKNPTAFYLCASTPRDRGYNEQFFGPGTRLTVL.

This clonotype was recorded at least ten times. The chain has TRBV7-9 and TRBJ2-2; the D gene could be TRBD1 or TRBD2 (6 bases each). This CDR3 has 16 residues. The germline CDR1 and CDR2 sequences are SEHNR and FQNEAQ (reference sequence). V lost 10 bases to trimming and J lost 2 bases, with 20 bases between them. CDR3 nucleotide sequence: TGTGCCATAATGGGTTCGGGGGCCGTTAACACCGGGGAGCTGTTTTTT. As protein: CAIMGSGAVNTGELFF.

The CDR3 reads CAWSRMAGNYGYTF. CDR3 bases: TGTGCCTGGAGTCGTATGGCAGGGAACTATGGCTACACCTTC. The gene calls are TRBV30 and TRBJ1-2; TRBD1 might be the D (5 bases). Germline-derived CDR1 and CDR2 are GTSNPN and SVGIG (reference sequence). CDR3 length: 14 amino acids. The V end was cut by 2 bases, the J end by 2 bases, with 12 bases between. Supplemented by reference TRBV30 and TRBJ1-2, the full variable domain reads SQTIHQWPATLVQPVGSPLSLECTVEGTSNPNLYWYRQAAGRGLQLLFYSVGIGQISSEVPQNLSASRPQDRQFILSSKKLLLSDSGFYLCAWSRMAGNYGYTFGSGTRLTVV.